Listed below are T cell receptor beta chains from one sample, sequenced in a study of technical replicates of blood from a handful of donors. Clones were sequenced by immunoSEQ multiplex PCR, and TCRdb holds only the in-frame ones, with some missing. The sample has around 16,000 clones, approximately 88% seen once. Specimen: PBMCs. The receptor set was obtained from a human donor in good health. Both conserved end residues are part of each CDR3. The D gene is left open where the match is weak. Size is omitted from some rows. Given values are once, few, many or a class for expanded clones.

>TRBJ2-1|once|15|TRBV5-6|-
TGTGCCAGCAGCTTGGGTGGGGCCTCCTACAATGAGCAGTTCTTC
CASSLGGASYNEQFF
>TRBJ2-3|-|14|TRBV7-2|TRBD2
TGTGCCAGCAGCTTAGGCGGGAGTTCAGCTACGCAGTATTTT
CASSLGGSSATQYF
>TRBJ1-1|-|14|TRBV7-9|-
TGTGCCAGCAGCTTAAGGGGCGTACTGCCTGAAGCTTTCTTT
CASSLRGVLPEAFF
>TRBJ2-7|-|14|TRBV27|TRBD2
TGTGCCAGCAGGCGCGCGGGGGGGGCCTACGAGCAGTACTTC
CASRRAGGAYEQYF
>TRBJ2-1|-|12|TRBV18|-
TGTGCCAGCTCCCAAGGACTCAATGAGCAGTTCTTC
CASSQGLNEQFF
>TRBJ2-7|-|14|TRBV7-9|-
TGTGCCAGCAGCTTAGGAGAGAATCCCTACGAGCAGTACTTC
CASSLGENPYEQYF
>TRBJ2-6|-|15|TRBV28|-
TGTGCCACCGGGACAAGAAGCTCTGGGGCCAACGTCCTGACTTTC
CATGTRSSGANVLTF
>TRBJ2-7|-|14|TRBV5-1|TRBD2
TGCGCCAGCAGGGGTACTAGCGCCGGCTCCGAGCAGTACTTC
CASRGTSAGSEQYF
>TRBJ2-7|few|15|TRBV5-4|TRBD1
TGTGCCAGCAGCTTGGATCGACAGGGGGTAAAAGAGCAGTACTTC
CASSLDRQGVKEQYF
>TRBJ2-7|-|15|TRBV27|TRBD2
TGTGCCAGCAGGGAAATAGCGGGAACTCGCAACGAGCAGTACTTC
CASREIAGTRNEQYF
>TRBJ1-5|-|15|TRBV7-9|-
TGTGCCAGCAGCTTTGGGACATTTGCCGATCAGCCCCAGCATTTT
CASSFGTFADQPQHF
>TRBJ2-5|-|15|TRBV5-1|TRBD1
TGCGCCAGCAGTTCGACAGGGGGGAGTATGGAGACCCAGTACTTC
CASSSTGGSMETQYF
>TRBJ2-1|-|17|TRBV9|TRBD2
TGTGCCAGCAGCCCTCACGGACTAGCGGGAGCCTACAATGAGCAGTTCTTC
CASSPHGLAGAYNEQFF